The clone carrying this TCR beta chain was seen once. Its antigen is still unknown. These data come from a study of cytotoxic CD8 clonotypes in ibrutinib-treated CLL. Study background: Productive templates averaged about 260,000 per sample, and productive rearrangements 94,082.

Generated by immunoSEQ multiplex PCR, the TCRdb table keeps only in-frame clones and is missing some. The sample consists of 100,000 to 150,000 clones, approximately 85% of them appearing once. The germline V gene encodes CDR1 DFQATT and CDR2 SNEGSKA (reference sequence). The CDR3 consists of 11 residues. The V and J ends lost 5 bases and 2 bases respectively, with 6 bases between them. Cryopreserved PBMCs provided roughly 2 micrograms of genomic DNA for the TCR beta libraries. Study findings and constraints: Patients with sustained remission and those progressing were sampled at differing times. Clonality was higher at ibrutinib response and returned toward baseline at progression.

The sample consisted of PBMCs, taken after 24 months of ibrutinib treatment. This TCR came from a human donor with chronic lymphocytic leukemia. The gene calls are TRBV20-1 and TRBJ1-2, with no clear D. The CDR3 bases are TGCAGTGCTCCCAGGAACTATGGCTACACCTTC. As protein: CSAPRNYGYTF.